The T cell receptor (beta chain) described here comes from a study of beta chain features in type 1 diabetes. Expressed TCRB transcripts were sequenced because the entire RNA isolate underwent reverse transcription. Repertoires were generated with immunoSEQ multiplex PCR, while TCRdb's copy carries only in-frame clones and drops some. The sample consists of 330,000 or so clones, roughly an eighth of them appearing once. Per the germline V gene, CDR1 is SSHAT and CDR2 is FNYEAQ (reference sequence). There are 13 residues in the CDR3. The germline V and J ends were trimmed by 5 bases and 4 bases, with 10 bases remaining between them. Regarding the study as a whole: For Type 1 diabetes patients, all four CD4+ subsets carried TCRB CDR3s that were moderately but significantly shorter.

Remarks on this clone: No antigen is known for it.

Material for sequencing was naive CD4+ T cells from blood. This TCR was sampled from a young woman with type 1 diabetes. The V gene is TRBV7-7, the J gene TRBJ2-3; tentatively, D is TRBD2 (5 bases). The CDR3 loop is CASSPGLPDTQYF. The CDR3 DNA sequence: TGTGCCAGCAGCCCAGGACTCCCAGATACGCAGTATTTT. The full variable domain, its missing parts supplied by reference TRBV7-7 and TRBJ2-3, is GAGVSQSPRYKVTKRGQDVTLRCDPISSHATLYWYQQALGQGPEFLTYFNYEAQPDKSGLPSDRFSAERPEGSISTLTIQRTEQRDSAMYRCASSPGLPDTQYFGPGTRLTVL.